This T cell receptor beta chain was observed in a study of cytomegalovirus exposure and HLA in healthy donors. This CDR3 is built from 14 residues. Trimming pared 10 bases from V and 0 bases from J, leaving 14 bases between. Germline V lookup: CDR1 ENHRY, CDR2 SYGVKD. Primers for the PCR totalled 60 Vbeta and 13 Jbeta. Clones were read by immunoSEQ multiplex PCR, and TCRdb kept only the in-frame ones, dropping some. Altogether fewer than 250,000 clones are present, about 85% being singletons, with the ten largest covering roughly 0.4%. The chain couples TRBV10-3 to TRBJ2-3, with D perhaps matching TRBD2 (6 bases). Sample: PBMCs. This TCR was recovered from a male donor in good health and CMV-seropositive. In DNA form, the CDR3 reads TGTGCCACCGATAGCGGTTCTAGCACAGATACGCAGTATTTT. Translated, it gives CATDSGSSTDTQYF.